This T cell receptor (beta chain) was obtained from a study of Ad26.COV2.S vaccination and SARS-CoV-2 variants. About the research overall: Into the muscle, Ad26.COV2.S was dosed once or twice, 56 days apart.

Whole-study findings and limits: Vaccine recipients and placebo recipients showed similar non-spike TCR breadth.

As to this clone: The antigen is undetermined.

Specified treatment: 19 received Ad26.COV2.S at low or high dose, single or two shots; roughly five received placebo; per-sample allocation not given. Material that was analyzed had been drawn on day 63 after the first vaccine or placebo injection. V lost 5 bases and J lost 2; bases outside the gene matches: 12. The CDR3 consists of 16 residues. The germline V gene encodes CDR1 SEHNR and CDR2 FQNEAQ (reference sequence). The repertoire was sequenced with immunoSEQ multiplex PCR; TCRdb's copy has only in-frame clones and lacks some. The sample shows a few hundred thousand clones, around 87% of them seen only once.

The gene calls are TRBV7-9 and TRBJ2-7, with 7 bases lining up with TRBD1. The origin of this receptor is a person between 18 and 59 years old who received the Ad26.COV2.S COVID-19 vaccine or a placebo. Sequencing was performed on peripheral blood, taken in a trial of Ad26.COV2.S vaccine versus placebo. In nucleotides, the CDR3 is TGTGCCAGCAGCCTCCTTAGGGGACAGAATACCTACGAGCAGTACTTC. Translation: CASSLLRGQNTYEQYF.